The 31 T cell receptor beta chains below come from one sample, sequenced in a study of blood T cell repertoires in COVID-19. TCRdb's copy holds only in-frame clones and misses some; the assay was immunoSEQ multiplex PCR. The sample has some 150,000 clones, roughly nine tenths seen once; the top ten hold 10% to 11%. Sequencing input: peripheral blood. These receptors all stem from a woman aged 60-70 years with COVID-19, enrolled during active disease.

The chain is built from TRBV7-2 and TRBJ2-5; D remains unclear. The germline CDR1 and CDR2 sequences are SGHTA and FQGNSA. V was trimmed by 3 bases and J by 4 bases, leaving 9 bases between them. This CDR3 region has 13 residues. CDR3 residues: CASSFGSGETQYF. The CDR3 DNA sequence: TGTGCCAGCAGCTTTGGGTCAGGAGAGACCCAGTACTTC.

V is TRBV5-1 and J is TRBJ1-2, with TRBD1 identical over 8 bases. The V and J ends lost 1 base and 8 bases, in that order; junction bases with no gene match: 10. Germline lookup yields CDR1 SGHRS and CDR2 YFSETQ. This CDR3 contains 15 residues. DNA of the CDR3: TGCGCCAGCAGCTTGTGGGGGACAGGAATCTCGGGCTACACCTTC. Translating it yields CASSLWGTGISGYTF.

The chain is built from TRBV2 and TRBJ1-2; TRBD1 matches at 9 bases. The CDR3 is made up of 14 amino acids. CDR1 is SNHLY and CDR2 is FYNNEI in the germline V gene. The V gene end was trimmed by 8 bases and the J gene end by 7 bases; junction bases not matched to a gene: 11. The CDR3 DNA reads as TGTGCCAGCTCCCGGGGGGGACAGGGTTCTGGCTACACCTTC. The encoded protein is CASSRGGQGSGYTF.

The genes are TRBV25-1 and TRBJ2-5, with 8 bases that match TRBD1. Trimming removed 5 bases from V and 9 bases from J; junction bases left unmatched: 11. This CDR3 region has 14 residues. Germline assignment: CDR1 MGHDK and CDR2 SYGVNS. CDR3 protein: CASSTDRVAEAQYF. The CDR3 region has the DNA TGTGCCAGCAGTACGGACAGGGTGGCGGAGGCCCAGTACTTC.

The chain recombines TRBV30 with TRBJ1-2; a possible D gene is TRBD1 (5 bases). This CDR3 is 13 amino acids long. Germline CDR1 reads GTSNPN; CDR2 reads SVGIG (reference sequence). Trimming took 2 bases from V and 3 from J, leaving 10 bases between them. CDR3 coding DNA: TGTGCCTGGAGTCCCGGACACCACTATGGCTACACCTTC. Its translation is CAWSPGHHYGYTF.

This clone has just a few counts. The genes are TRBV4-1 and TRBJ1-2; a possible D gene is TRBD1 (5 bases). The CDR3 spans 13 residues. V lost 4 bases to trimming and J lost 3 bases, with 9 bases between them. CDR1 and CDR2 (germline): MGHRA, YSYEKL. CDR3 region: CASSRAQDYGYTF. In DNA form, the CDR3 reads TGCGCCAGCAGCCGAGCACAGGACTATGGCTACACCTTC.

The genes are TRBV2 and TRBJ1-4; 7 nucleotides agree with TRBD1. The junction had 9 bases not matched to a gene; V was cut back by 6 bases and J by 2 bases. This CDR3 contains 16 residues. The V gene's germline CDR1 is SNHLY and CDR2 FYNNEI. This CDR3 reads CASRDLTGPTNEKLFF. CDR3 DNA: TGTGCCAGCAGGGACTTGACAGGGCCGACTAATGAAAAACTGTTTTTT.

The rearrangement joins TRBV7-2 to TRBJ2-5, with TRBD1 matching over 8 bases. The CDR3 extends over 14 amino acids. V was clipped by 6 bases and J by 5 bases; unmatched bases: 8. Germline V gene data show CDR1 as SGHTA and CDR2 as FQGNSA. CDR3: CASSPGGRGETQYF. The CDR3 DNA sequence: TGTGCCAGCAGTCCAGGGGGCAGGGGTGAGACCCAGTACTTC.

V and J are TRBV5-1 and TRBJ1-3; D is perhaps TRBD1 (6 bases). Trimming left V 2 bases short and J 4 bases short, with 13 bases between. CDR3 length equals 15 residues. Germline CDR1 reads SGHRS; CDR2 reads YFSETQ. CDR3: CASSFWGQAGNTIYF. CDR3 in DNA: TGCGCCAGCAGCTTTTGGGGGCAGGCAGGAAACACCATATATTTT. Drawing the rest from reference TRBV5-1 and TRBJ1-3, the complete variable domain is KAGVTQTPRYLIKTRGQQVTLSCSPISGHRSVSWYQQTPGQGLQFLFEYFSETQRNKGNFPGRFSGRQFSNSRSEMNVSTLELGDSALYLCASSFWGQAGNTIYFGEGSWLTVV.

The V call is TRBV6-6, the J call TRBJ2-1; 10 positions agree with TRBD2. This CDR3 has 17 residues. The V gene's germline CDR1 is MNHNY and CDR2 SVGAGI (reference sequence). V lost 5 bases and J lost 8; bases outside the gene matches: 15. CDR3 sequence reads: CASSRRRSGRAGDEQFF. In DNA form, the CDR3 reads TGTGCCAGCAGTCGACGCAGGAGCGGGAGGGCCGGCGATGAGCAGTTCTTC.

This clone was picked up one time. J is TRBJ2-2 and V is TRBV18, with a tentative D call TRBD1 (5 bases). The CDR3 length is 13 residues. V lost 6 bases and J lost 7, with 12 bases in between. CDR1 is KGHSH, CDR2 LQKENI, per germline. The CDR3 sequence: CASSQTASGELFF. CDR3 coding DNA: TGTGCCAGCTCTCAGACAGCTAGCGGGGAGCTGTTTTTT.

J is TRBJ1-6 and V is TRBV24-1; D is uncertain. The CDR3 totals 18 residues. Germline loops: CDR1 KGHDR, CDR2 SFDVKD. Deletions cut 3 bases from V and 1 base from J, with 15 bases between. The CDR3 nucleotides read TGTGCCACCAGTGATACCAAACCCCCGGGGTCCTATAATTCACCCCTCCACTTT. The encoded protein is CATSDTKPPGSYNSPLHF.

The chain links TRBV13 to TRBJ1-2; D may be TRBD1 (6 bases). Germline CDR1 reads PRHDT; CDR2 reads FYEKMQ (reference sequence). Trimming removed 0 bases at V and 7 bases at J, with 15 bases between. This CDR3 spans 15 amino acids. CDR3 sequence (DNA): TGTGCCAGCAGCTTAGGCCATGGGGGGGCTAGTGGCTACACCTTC. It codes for CASSLGHGGASGYTF.

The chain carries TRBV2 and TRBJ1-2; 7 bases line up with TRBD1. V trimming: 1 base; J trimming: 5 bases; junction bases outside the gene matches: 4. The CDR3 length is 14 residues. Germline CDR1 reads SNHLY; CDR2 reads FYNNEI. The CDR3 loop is CASSEVRGPYGYTF. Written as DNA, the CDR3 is TGTGCCAGCAGTGAAGTTAGGGGGCCTTATGGCTACACCTTC.

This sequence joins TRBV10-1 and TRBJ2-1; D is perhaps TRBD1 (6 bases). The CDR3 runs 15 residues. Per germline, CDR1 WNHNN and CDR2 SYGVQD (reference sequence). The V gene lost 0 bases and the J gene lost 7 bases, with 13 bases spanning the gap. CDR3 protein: CASSESGRGTNEQFF. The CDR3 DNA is TGCGCCAGCAGTGAGTCTGGCAGGGGAACGAATGAGCAGTTCTTC.

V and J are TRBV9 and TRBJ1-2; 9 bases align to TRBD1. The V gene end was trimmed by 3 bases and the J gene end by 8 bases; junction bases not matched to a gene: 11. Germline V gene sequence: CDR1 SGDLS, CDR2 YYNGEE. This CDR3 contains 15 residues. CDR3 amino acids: CASSASNRGRGGYTF. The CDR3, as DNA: TGTGCCAGCAGCGCGTCGAACAGGGGGCGCGGGGGCTACACCTTC.

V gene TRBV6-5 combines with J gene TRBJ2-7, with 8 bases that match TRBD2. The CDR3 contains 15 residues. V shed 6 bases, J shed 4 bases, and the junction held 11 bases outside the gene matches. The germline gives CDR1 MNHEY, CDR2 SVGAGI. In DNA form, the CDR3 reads TGTGCCAGCAGACGGCTACTAGCGGACACATACGAGCAGTACTTC. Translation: CASRRLLADTYEQYF.

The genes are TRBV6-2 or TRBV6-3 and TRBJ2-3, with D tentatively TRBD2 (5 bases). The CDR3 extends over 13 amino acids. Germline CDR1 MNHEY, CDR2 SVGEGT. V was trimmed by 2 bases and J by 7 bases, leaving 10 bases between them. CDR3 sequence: CASSYGESYTQYF. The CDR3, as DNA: TGTGCCAGCAGTTACGGGGAGAGCTATACGCAGTATTTT.

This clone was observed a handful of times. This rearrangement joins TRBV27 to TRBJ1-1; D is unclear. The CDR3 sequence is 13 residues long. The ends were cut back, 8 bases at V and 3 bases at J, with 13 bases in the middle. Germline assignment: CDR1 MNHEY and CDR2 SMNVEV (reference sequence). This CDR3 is CASRSPVDTEAFF. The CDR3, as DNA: TGTGCCAGCCGTTCACCGGTGGACACTGAAGCTTTCTTT.

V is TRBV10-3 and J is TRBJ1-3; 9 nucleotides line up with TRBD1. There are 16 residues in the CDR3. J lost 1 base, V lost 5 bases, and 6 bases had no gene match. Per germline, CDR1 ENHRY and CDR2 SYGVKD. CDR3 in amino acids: CAISKGQGASGNTIYF. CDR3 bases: TGTGCCATCAGTAAGGGACAGGGAGCTTCTGGAAACACCATATATTTT.

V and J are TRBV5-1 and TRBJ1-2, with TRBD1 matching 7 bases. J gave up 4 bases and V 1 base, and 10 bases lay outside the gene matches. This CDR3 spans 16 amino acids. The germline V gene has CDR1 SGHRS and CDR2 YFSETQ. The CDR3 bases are TGCGCCAGCAGCTTGCTTACTGGGACAGCGGGCTATGGCTACACCTTC. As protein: CASSLLTGTAGYGYTF.

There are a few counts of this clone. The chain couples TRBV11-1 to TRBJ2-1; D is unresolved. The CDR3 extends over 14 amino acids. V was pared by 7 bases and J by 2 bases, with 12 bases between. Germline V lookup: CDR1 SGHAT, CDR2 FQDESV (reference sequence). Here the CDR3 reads CASKYSSTYNEQFF. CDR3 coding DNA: TGTGCCAGCAAATATTCGAGTACCTACAATGAGCAGTTCTTC.

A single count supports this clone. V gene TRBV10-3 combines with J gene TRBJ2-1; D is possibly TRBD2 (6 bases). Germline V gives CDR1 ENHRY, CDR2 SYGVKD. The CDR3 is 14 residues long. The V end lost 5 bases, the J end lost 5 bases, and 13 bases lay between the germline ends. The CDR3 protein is CAISRSGSNNEQFF. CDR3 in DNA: TGTGCCATCAGTCGTAGCGGATCTAACAATGAGCAGTTCTTC.

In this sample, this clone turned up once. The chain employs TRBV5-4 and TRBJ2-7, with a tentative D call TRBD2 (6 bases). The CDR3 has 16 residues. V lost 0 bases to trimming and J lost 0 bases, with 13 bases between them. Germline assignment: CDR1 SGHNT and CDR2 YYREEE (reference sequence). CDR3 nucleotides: TGTGCCAGCAGCTTGGAGGCTAGCGCTAGCTCCTACGAGCAGTACTTC. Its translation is CASSLEASASSYEQYF. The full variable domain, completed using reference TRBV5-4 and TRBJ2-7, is ETGVTQSPTHLIKTRGQQVTLRCSSQSGHNTVSWYQQALGQGPQFIFQYYREEENGRGNFPPRFSGLQFPNYSSELNVNALELDDSALYLCASSLEASASSYEQYFGPGTRLTVT.

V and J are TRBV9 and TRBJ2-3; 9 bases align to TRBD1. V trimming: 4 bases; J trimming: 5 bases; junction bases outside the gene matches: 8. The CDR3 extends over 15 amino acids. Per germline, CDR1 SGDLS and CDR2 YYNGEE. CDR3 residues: CASSPRTGAGDTQYF. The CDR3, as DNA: TGTGCCAGCAGCCCGCGGACAGGGGCGGGAGATACGCAGTATTTT.

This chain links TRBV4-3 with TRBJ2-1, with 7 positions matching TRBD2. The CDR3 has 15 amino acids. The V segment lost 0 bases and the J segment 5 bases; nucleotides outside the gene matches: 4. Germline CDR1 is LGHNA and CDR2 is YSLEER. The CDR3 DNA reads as TGCGCCAGCAGCCAAGATGGGGGGGTGGACAATGAGCAGTTCTTC. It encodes CASSQDGGVDNEQFF.

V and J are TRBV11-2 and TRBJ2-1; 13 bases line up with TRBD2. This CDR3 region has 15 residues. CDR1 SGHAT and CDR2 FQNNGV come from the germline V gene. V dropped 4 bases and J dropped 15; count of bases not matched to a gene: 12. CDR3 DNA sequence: TGTGCCAGCAGCTCAAATCCCGGACTAGCGGGAGATCGGTTCTTC. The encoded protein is CASSSNPGLAGDRFF. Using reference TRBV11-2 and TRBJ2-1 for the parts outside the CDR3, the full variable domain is EAGVAQSPRYKIIEKRQSVAFWCNPISGHATLYWYQQILGQGPKLLIQFQNNGVVDDSQLPKDRFSAERLKGVDSTLKIQPAKLEDSAVYLCASSSNPGLAGDRFFGPGTRLTVL.

CDR3 loop: CASSYYQANQPQHF. The CDR3 coding sequence is TGTGCCAGCAGTTACTACCAGGCGAATCAGCCCCAGCATTTT. The chain links TRBV6-2 or TRBV6-3 to TRBJ1-5; D call uncertain. V was clipped by 1 base and J by 4 bases, with 8 bases between them. In germline, CDR1 is MNHEY, CDR2 SVGEGT. There are 14 residues in the CDR3.

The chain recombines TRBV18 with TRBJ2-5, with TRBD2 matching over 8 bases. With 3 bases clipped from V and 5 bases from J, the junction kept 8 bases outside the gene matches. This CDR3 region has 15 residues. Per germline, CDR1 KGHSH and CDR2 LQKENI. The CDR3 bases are TGTGCCAGCTCACCCGCCAGCGGGAGTCGTGAGACCCAGTACTTC. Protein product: CASSPASGSRETQYF.

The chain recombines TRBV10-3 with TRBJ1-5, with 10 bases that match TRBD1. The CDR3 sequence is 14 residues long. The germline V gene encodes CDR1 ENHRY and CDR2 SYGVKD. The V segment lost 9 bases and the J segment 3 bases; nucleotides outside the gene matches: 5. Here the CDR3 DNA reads TGTGCCATAACCGGGACAGGGGTCAATCAGCCCCAGCATTTT. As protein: CAITGTGVNQPQHF.

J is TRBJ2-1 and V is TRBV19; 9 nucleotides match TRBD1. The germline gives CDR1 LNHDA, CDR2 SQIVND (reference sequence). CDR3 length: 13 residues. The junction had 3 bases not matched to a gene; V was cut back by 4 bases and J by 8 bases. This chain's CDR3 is CASSTQGADEQFF. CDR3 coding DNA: TGTGCCAGTAGTACACAGGGGGCCGATGAGCAGTTCTTC.